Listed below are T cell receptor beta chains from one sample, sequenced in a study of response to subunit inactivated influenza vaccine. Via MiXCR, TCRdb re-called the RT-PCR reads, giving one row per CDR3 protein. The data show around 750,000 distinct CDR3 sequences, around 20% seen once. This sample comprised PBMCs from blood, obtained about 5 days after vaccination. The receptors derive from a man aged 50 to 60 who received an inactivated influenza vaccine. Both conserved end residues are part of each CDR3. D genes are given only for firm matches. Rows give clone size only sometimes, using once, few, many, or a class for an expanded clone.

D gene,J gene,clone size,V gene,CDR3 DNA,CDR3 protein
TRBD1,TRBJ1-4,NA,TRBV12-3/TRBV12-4,TGTGCCAGCAGAAAGGGACAGGGGATTAATGAAAAACTGTTTTTT,CASRKGQGINEKLFF
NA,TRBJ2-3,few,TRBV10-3,TGTGCCATCAGTGAGAGAAGGACAGATACGCAGTATTTT,CAISERRTDTQYF
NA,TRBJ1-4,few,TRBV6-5,TGTGCCAGCAGTTACTCGACACGTAATGAAAAACTGTTTTTT,CASSYSTRNEKLFF
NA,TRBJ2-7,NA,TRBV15,TGTGCCACCAGCAGAGTCAGCTACGAGCAGTACTTC,CATSRVSYEQYF
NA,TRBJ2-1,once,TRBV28,TGTGCCAGCAGTGTGGGTTGGGCGGGCAATGAGCAGTTCTTC,CASSVGWAGNEQFF
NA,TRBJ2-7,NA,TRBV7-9,TGTGCCAGCAGTCACAGACGACCTGACAGCTCCTACGAGCAGTACTTC,CASSHRRPDSSYEQYF
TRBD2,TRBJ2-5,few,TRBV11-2,TGTGCCAGCAGCTTGGGACTAGCGCGAAGTGGGGAGACCCAGTACTTC,CASSLGLARSGETQYF
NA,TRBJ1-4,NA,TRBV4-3,TGCGCCAGCAGCCAGGACGGACAGACAAATGAAAAACTGTTTTTT,CASSQDGQTNEKLFF
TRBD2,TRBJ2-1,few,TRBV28,TGTGCCAGTACGCCCTCCGGGACTAGCGGAACCCATGAGCAGTTCTTC,CASTPSGTSGTHEQFF
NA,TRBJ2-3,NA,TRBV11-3,TGTGCCAGCAGCTCCTTTGACACAGATACGCAGTATTTT,CASSSFDTDTQYF
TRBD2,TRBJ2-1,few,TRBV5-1,TGCGCCAGCAGCGGCGGGACTAGCGGGGGGGTTTCGTACAATGAGCAGTTCTTC,CASSGGTSGGVSYNEQFF
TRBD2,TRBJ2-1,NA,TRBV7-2,TGTGCCAGCAGCTTAGGTCGGCGGGGGACCTACAATGAGCAGTTCTTC,CASSLGRRGTYNEQFF
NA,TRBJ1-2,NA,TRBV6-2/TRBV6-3,TGTGCCAGCAGTTACTCAACAGGGTCCCGGAGTACTACGCGGGGCTACACCTTC,CASSYSTGSRSTTRGYTF
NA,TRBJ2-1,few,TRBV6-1,TGTGCCATCTACCTAACGGTCTCCTACAATGAGCAGTTCTTC,CAIYLTVSYNEQFF
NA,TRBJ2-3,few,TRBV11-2,TGTGCCAGCAGCCGAGACAGGGTAGGAGGGGATACGCAGTATTTT,CASSRDRVGGDTQYF
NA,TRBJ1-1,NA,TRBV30,TGTGCCTGGAGGGGCACTGAAGCTTTCTTT,CAWRGTEAFF
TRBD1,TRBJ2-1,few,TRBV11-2,TGTGCCAGCAGCACCTACCGGGACAGGGGTATATACAATGAGCAGTTCTTC,CASSTYRDRGIYNEQFF
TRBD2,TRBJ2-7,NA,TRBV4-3,TGCGCCAGCAGCCAAGACCTAGCGGGCACCCCCTACGAGCAGTACTTC,CASSQDLAGTPYEQYF
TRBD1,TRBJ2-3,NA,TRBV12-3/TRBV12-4,TGTGCCAGCAGAGAACCGACAGGGACGGGAACAGATACGCAGTATTTT,CASREPTGTGTDTQYF
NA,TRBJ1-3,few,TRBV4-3,TGCGCCAGCAGCCAAGATGTCTCTGGAAACACCATATATTTT,CASSQDVSGNTIYF
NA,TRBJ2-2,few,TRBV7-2,TGTGCCAGCAGCTCGTACTCTCACACCGGGGAGCTGTTTTTT,CASSSYSHTGELFF
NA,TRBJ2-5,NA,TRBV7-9,TGTGCCAGCAGCTTTATGGGGGGAATCGCGGAGACCCAGTACTTC,CASSFMGGIAETQYF
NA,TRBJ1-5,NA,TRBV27,TGTGCCAGCGCGAGGGAAATGGATCAGCCCCAGCATTTT,CASAREMDQPQHF
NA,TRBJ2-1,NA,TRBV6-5,TGTGCCAGCAGTTACTCTACGGGAGACTACAATGAGCAGTTCTTC,CASSYSTGDYNEQFF
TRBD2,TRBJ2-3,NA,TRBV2,TGTGCCAGCAACCCGACTAGCGAAAGCACAGATACGCAGTATTTT,CASNPTSESTDTQYF
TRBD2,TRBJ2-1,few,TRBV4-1,TGCGCCAGCAGCCAAGATTCGACTAGCGGGAGGGTCCTGAAGGGAGTTAATGAGCAGTTCTTC,CASSQDSTSGRVLKGVNEQFF
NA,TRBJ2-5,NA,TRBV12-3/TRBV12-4,TGTGCCAGCAGTTTTACGTTCCAAGAGACCCAGTACTTC,CASSFTFQETQYF
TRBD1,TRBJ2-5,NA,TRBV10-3,TGTGCCATCAGTCTTACAGGGGGCGATGAAAAGACCCAGTACTTC,CAISLTGGDEKTQYF
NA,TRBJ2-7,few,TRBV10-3,TGTGCCATCGGGACACCGGGAGAGCAGTACTTC,CAIGTPGEQYF
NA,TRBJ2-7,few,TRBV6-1,TGTGCCAGCAGTGAAGGTGTAGGGTCCCACGAGCAGTACTTC,CASSEGVGSHEQYF
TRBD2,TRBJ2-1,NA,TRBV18,TGTGCCAGCTCACCAATAGCGGGGGGAAACAATGAGCAGTTCTTC,CASSPIAGGNNEQFF
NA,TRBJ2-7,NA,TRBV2,TGTGCCAGCAGTGAATTCCCGCAGGCCTCGGGCTCCTACGAGCAGTACTTC,CASSEFPQASGSYEQYF
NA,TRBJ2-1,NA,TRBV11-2,TGTGCCAGCAGCGAACCGGGACTTTGGCATGAGCAGTTCTTC,CASSEPGLWHEQFF
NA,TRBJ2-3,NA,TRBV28,TGTGCCAGCGGGAACGGCTCGCCATTTCAAGATACGCAGTATTTT,CASGNGSPFQDTQYF
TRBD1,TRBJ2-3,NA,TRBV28,TGTGCCAGCAGTGCCCGACAGGGAGATACGCAGTATTTT,CASSARQGDTQYF
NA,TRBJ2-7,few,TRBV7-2,TGTGCCAGCAGCCAGACACCCGGTCTCTACGAGCAGTACTTC,CASSQTPGLYEQYF
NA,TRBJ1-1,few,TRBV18,TGTGCCAGCTCACCCTATCTAACAGATAACACTGAAGCTTTCTTT,CASSPYLTDNTEAFF
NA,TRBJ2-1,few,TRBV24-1,TGTGCCACCAGTGATTCGATTAATGAGCAGTTCTTC,CATSDSINEQFF
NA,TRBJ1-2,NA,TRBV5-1,TGCGCCAGCAGCTTGGATGACATACAAGGAGGCTACACCTTC,CASSLDDIQGGYTF
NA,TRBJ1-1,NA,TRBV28,TGTGCCAGCAGTTACCGGCTAATGGCTTTCTTT,CASSYRLMAFF
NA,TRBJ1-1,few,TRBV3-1,TGTGCCAGCAGCCAAGGAAACCAACCGAACACTGAAGCTTTCTTT,CASSQGNQPNTEAFF
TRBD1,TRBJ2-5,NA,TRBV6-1,TGTGCCAGCAGCCATGGACAGGAGCTCCAAGAGACCCAGTACTTC,CASSHGQELQETQYF
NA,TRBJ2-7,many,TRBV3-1,TGTGCCAGCAGCCAAGGTTCCGAGCAGTACTTC,CASSQGSEQYF
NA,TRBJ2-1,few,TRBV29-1,TGCAGCGTCACCTGGTTCGGTGAGCAGTTCTTC,CSVTWFGEQFF
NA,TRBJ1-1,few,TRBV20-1,TGCAGTGCGGGAGGTATGGGACCCACTGAAGCTTTCTTT,CSAGGMGPTEAFF
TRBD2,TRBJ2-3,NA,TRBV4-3,TGCGCCAGCAGCCAAGGGGATATAGCGGGGGGGCTGTCAGATACGCAGTATTTT,CASSQGDIAGGLSDTQYF
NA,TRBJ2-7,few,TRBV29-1,TGCAGCGTTCAGGGAGAAACTTACGAGCAGTACTTC,CSVQGETYEQYF
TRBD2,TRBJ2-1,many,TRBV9,TGTGCCAGCAGCGTAGATACTAGCGGACAAGGGCAGTTCTTC,CASSVDTSGQGQFF
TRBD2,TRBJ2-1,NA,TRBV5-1,TGCGCCAGCAGCACCACCGGGACTAGCGGATACAATGAGCAGTTCTTC,CASSTTGTSGYNEQFF
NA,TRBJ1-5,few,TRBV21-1,TGTGCCAGCAGCAAAGCGGGCGTCGCATATCAGCCCCAGCATTTT,CASSKAGVAYQPQHF